This T cell receptor beta chain derives from a study of T cell repertoires in cytomegalovirus infection. Study summary: It can be stated that public TCR beta signatures indicated CMV infection as well as a matching HLA type.

This CDR3 contains 14 residues. The V and J ends lost 4 bases and 3 bases respectively, with 13 bases between them. From germline, CDR1 is SGHRS and CDR2 YFSETQ. The count of this clonotype is one. Its matching antigen is unknown. TCRdb processed the reads anew with MiXCR; each CDR3 protein has one entry. This table has tens of thousands of distinct CDR3 sequences, roughly a third appearing once. Study-wide results and caveats: Summed frequency of shared TCR beta families picked out CMV carriers who also had the relevant HLA. Dominant in the ex vivo response were TCR beta clonotypes restricted by HLA-C and specific for CMV.

The sequenced material came from PBMCs, sequenced either directly or after in vitro stimulation (not recorded which). The receptor was derived from a human donor in good health (CMV status not recorded). Some clones in this sample may be carry-over from other donors' samples. The rearrangement links TRBV5-1 to TRBJ1-1, with a tentative D call TRBD1 (5 bases). Here the CDR3 reads CASSLQDADTEAFF. The CDR3 DNA reads as TGCGCCAGCAGCCTACAGGACGCGGACACTGAAGCTTTCTTT.